The T cell receptor beta chain under discussion was sequenced for a study of CD4 T cells in relation to SARS-CoV-2 and coronaviruses. Turning to the study itself: TCR beta CDR3s were sequenced after roughly 10-day antigen culture of PBMCs.

Produced via immunoSEQ multiplex PCR; TCRdb's table is partial and in-frame only. The sample includes 15,000 to 17,000 clones, 65% to 85% of them seen just once. With respect to this clone: Its antigen is not identified.

Unexposed donor CD4+ T cells date from about 2011-2018, before the COVID-19 pandemic. Isolation of CD4+ T cells took place after less than 11 days in culture. Unexposed-donor CD4+ T cells were probed with SARS-CoV-2 S/N and four cold-coronavirus spikes, cells permitting. PBMCs were plated at some 2 million per well in IL-2-containing medium. The V end lost 0 bases, the J end lost 7 bases, and 21 bases lay between the germline ends. Per the germline V gene, CDR1 is MGHRA and CDR2 is YSYEKL. This CDR3 has 17 residues. V and J are TRBV4-1 and TRBJ1-2, with a weak D call TRBD1 (5 bases). Sequenced: CD4+ T cells from PBMCs, cultured in vitro. The sequence was collected from a human donor in good health. The CDR3 DNA reads TGCGCCAGCAGCCAAGAATTTGGGGGACCCCTATCGGGTGGCTACACCTTC. Its protein is CASSQEFGGPLSGGYTF.